What follows is one T cell receptor (beta chain) and its context. Its antigen is still unknown. The record originates from a study of post-analysis software for immune sequencing data. Background on the study: Relapsing-remitting, secondary progressive and progressive-relapsing multiple sclerosis were all included among the disease courses. Points from the study as a whole: Multiple sclerosis was associated with a significant reduction in normalized Chao1 diversity relative to controls. Pronounced co-clustering by F measure was evident among identically batched samples. Five or six TRBV segments, TRBV5-6, TRBV5-1 and TRBV20-1 among them, were found more frequent in patients than controls.

The germline gives CDR1 KGHSY, CDR2 FQNENV. The CDR3 runs to 14 residues. The ends were cut back, 2 bases at V and 7 bases at J, with 14 bases in the middle. TCR beta cDNA libraries had unique molecular identifiers. Input of about 1 to 11 million T cells yielded around 500,000 cDNA molecules. TCRdb reprocessed the PCR reads via MiXCR and lists one record per CDR3 protein. Counted here are around 440,000 distinct CDR3 sequences, less than 45% occurring once; the ten biggest clones make up 9% to 14%. Sequencing was done on a sample of blood. The clonotype was recovered from a girl under 18 with multiple sclerosis. The V gene is TRBV16, the J gene TRBJ1-2; D is unclear. For the CDR3, the DNA is TGTGCCAGCAGCCAAGGTCTAGGGCCTGGTGGCTACACCTTC. Its protein product is CASSQGLGPGGYTF.